These 11 T cell receptor beta chains share one sample of origin, sequenced in a study of shared clonotypes between healthy human individuals. Profiled with immunoSEQ multiplex PCR; TCRdb holds only in-frame clones, not every one. The table lists more than 1.2 million clones, approximately 98.5% of them singletons. Sequenced: naive CD4+ T cells sorted from blood. Subset of the sample: CD45RA+ positively selected. These receptors originate from a man aged 25-45 years in good health.

The rearrangement uses TRBV5-6 and TRBJ1-1; D is unresolved. There are 16 residues in the CDR3. Germline V gene sequence: CDR1 SGHDT, CDR2 YYEEEE. Trimming left V 0 bases short and J 8 bases short, with 20 bases between. The CDR3 nucleotides are TGTGCCAGCAGCTTGGCCACTCAGTGGGCAGAGGCCGAAGCTTTCTTT. Encoded protein: CASSLATQWAEAEAFF.

V gene TRBV14 combines with J gene TRBJ2-3; D remains ambiguous. The CDR3 sequence is 16 residues long. CDR1 SGHDN and CDR2 FVKESK come from the germline V gene. With 5 bases removed from V and 0 bases from J, the gap between germline ends came to 15 bases. The CDR3 spells CASSKSSGLSTDTQYF. CDR3 DNA sequence: TGTGCCAGCAGCAAGTCGTCGGGCCTTAGCACAGATACGCAGTATTTT. The full variable domain, completed using reference TRBV14 and TRBJ2-3, is EAGVTQFPSHSVIEKGQTVTLRCDPISGHDNLYWYRRVMGKEIKFLLHFVKESKQDESGMPNNRFLAERTGGTYSTLKVQPAELEDSGVYFCASSKSSGLSTDTQYFGPGTRLTVL.

The V and J genes are TRBV2 and TRBJ2-1; 16 nucleotides match TRBD2. The V gene end was trimmed by 6 bases and the J gene end by 8 bases; junction bases not matched to a gene: 10. Per the germline V gene, CDR1 is SNHLY and CDR2 is FYNNEI. The CDR3 is 17 amino acids. CDR3 amino acids: CASRPPGTSGRGDEQFF. Written as DNA, the CDR3 is TGTGCCAGCAGACCGCCGGGGACTAGCGGGAGGGGCGATGAGCAGTTCTTC.

This clone has only one observation. Other DNA variants within this sample encode the same CDR3. V is TRBV7-9 and J is TRBJ2-7; the match to TRBD1 covers 9 bases. The V gene end was trimmed by 3 bases and the J gene end by 3 bases; junction bases not matched to a gene: 3. CDR3 length equals 14 residues. The germline V gene has CDR1 SEHNR and CDR2 FQNEAQ (reference sequence). The CDR3 loop is CASSLGQGNYEQYF. The DNA for the CDR3 is TGTGCCAGCAGCTTGGGACAGGGTAACTACGAGCAGTACTTC.

This chain connects TRBV11-2 to TRBJ2-7, with D maybe TRBD2 (6 bases). V was cut by 4 bases and J by 2 bases, with 15 bases left in between. This CDR3 has 15 residues. Germline CDR1 and CDR2: SGHAT and FQNNGV. In nucleotides, the CDR3 is TGTGCCAGCAGCTCCCCCCAGCGGGCCACCTACGAGCAGTACTTC. Its protein is CASSSPQRATYEQYF.

The rearrangement joins TRBV5-4 to TRBJ2-7; D not certain. The CDR3 loop spans 11 amino acids. V was cut by 7 bases and J by 5 bases, with 10 bases left in between. Germline V gene sequence: CDR1 SGHNT, CDR2 YYREEE (reference sequence). The CDR3 nucleotides read TGTGCCAGCCATCGTGGGGACGAGCAGTACTTC. Protein product: CASHRGDEQYF.

The chain employs TRBV28 and TRBJ1-5; D unclear. This CDR3 is 15 amino acids long. Germline V gene sequence: CDR1 MDHEN, CDR2 SYDVKM. The ends were cut back, 5 bases at V and 7 bases at J, with 18 bases in the middle. The CDR3 loop is CASSAGNLNYQPQHF. The CDR3 DNA sequence: TGTGCCAGCAGTGCGGGGAATCTGAACTACCAGCCCCAGCATTTT.

The CDR3 spells CAIKGGITGELFF. CDR3 DNA: TGTGCCATCAAGGGCGGGATTACCGGGGAGCTGTTTTTT. The chain carries TRBV10-3 and TRBJ2-2, with D perhaps TRBD2 (6 bases). Trimming shortened V by 7 bases and J by 5 bases, and 11 bases separated the two germline ends. In germline, CDR1 is ENHRY, CDR2 SYGVKD. The CDR3 is 13 residues long.

The V gene is TRBV5-1, the J gene TRBJ2-7; 8 nucleotides align to TRBD1. The CDR3 has 16 amino acids. Germline V CDR1 and CDR2: SGHRS, YFSETQ. With 4 bases clipped from V and 3 bases from J, the junction kept 12 bases outside the gene matches. The CDR3 reads CASSDGMGQVYYEQYF. The CDR3 nucleotides read TGCGCCAGCAGCGACGGGATGGGACAGGTTTACTACGAGCAGTACTTC.

This clone has a single count. This chain joins TRBV7-9 and TRBJ2-7; 8 bases fit TRBD2. With V trimmed by 4 bases and J by 5 bases, 1 base remained unmatched. The V gene's germline CDR1 is SEHNR and CDR2 FQNEAQ (reference sequence). The CDR3 has 12 amino acids. The CDR3 loop reads CASSSGRDEQYF. CDR3 sequence (DNA): TGTGCCAGCAGCTCCGGGAGGGACGAGCAGTACTTC.

The rearrangement links TRBV11-2 to TRBJ2-7; 8 nucleotides agree with TRBD1. Germline CDR1 and CDR2: SGHAT and FQNNGV. The V gene end was trimmed by 2 bases and the J gene end by 5 bases; junction bases not matched to a gene: 8. This CDR3 contains 15 residues. This CDR3 reads CASSLFPQGGHEQYF. CDR3 DNA sequence: TGTGCCAGCAGCTTATTCCCACAGGGGGGCCACGAGCAGTACTTC. The variable domain in full, with the rest retrieved from reference TRBV11-2 and TRBJ2-7, is EAGVAQSPRYKIIEKRQSVAFWCNPISGHATLYWYQQILGQGPKLLIQFQNNGVVDDSQLPKDRFSAERLKGVDSTLKIQPAKLEDSAVYLCASSLFPQGGHEQYFGPGTRLTVT.